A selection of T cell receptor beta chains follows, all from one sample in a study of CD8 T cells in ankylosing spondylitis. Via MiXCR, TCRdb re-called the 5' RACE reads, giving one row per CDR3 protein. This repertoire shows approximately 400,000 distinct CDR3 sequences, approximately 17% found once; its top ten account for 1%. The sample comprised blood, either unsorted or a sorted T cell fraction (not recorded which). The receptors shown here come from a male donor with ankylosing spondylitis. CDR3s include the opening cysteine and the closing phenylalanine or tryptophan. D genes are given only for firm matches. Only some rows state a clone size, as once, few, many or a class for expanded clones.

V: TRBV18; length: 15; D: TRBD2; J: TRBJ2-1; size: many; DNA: TGCGCCAGCAGCCGAGGACTAGCGGGAGACAATGAGCAGTTCTTC; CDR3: CASSRGLAGDNEQFF
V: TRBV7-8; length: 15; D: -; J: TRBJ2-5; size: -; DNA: TGTGCCAGCAGCGAATTCGGACCCAACCGAGAGACCCAGTACTTC; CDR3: CASSEFGPNRETQYF
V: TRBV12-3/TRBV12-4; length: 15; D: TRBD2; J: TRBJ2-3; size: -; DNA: TGTGCCAGCAGTTTTGGCGGGGGGGCTGGGGATACGCAGTATTTT; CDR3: CASSFGGGAGDTQYF
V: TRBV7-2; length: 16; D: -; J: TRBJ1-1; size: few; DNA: TGTGCCAGCAGCTTAGGGGCAGGTCTTATGAACACTGAAGCTTTCTTT; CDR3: CASSLGAGLMNTEAFF
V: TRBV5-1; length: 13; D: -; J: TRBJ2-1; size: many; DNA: TGCGCCAGCAGCTTCCTACAGGGCAATGAGCAGTTCTTC; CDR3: CASSFLQGNEQFF
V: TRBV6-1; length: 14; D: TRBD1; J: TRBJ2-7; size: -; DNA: TGTGCCAGCAGCAGACAGGGTGGAGTCCACGAGCAGTACTTC; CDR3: CASSRQGGVHEQYF
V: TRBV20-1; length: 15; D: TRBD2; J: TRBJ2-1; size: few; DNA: TGCAGTGCTCCCGACATAGCGGGGGGGCTCTATGAGCAGTTCTTC; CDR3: CSAPDIAGGLYEQFF
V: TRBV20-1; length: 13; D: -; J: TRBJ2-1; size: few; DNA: TGCAGTGCTTCCAGGACAGCGGCCGATGAGCAGTTCTTC; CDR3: CSASRTAADEQFF
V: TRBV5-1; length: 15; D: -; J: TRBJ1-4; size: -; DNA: TGCGCCAGCAGCTTGGTTCCAGGGGCTAATGAAAAACTGTTTTTT; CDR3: CASSLVPGANEKLFF
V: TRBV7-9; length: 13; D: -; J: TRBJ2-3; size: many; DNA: TGTGCCAGCAGCGGAGGCACCTATGATACGCAGTATTTT; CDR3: CASSGGTYDTQYF
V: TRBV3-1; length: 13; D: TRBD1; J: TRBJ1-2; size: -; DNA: TGTGCCAGCAGACCCGCCGGGACAGAGGGCTACACCTTC; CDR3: CASRPAGTEGYTF
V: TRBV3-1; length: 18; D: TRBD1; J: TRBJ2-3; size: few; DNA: TGTGCCAGCAGCCAAGATCCCAGGACAGGGTCTAGCACAGATACGCAGTATTTT; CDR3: CASSQDPRTGSSTDTQYF
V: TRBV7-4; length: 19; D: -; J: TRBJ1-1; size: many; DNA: TGTGCCAGCAGCTTAGCGGTCGGAAAGGGGTCGAAAATGAACACTGAAGCTTTCTTT; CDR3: CASSLAVGKGSKMNTEAFF
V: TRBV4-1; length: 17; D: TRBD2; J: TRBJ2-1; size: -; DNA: TGCGCCAGCAGAGATACTAGCGGGGGGGCTCTGTGGGGTGAGCAGTTCTTC; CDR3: CASRDTSGGALWGEQFF
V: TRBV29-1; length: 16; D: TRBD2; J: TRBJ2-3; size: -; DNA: TGCAGCGGGGGGGGGACCTTTCGCGAGAGCACAGATACGCAGTATTTT; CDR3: CSGGGTFRESTDTQYF
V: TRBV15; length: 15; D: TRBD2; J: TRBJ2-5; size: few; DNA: TGTGCCACCAGCATGGCTAGCGGGGGGGAAGAGACCCAGTACTTC; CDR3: CATSMASGGEETQYF
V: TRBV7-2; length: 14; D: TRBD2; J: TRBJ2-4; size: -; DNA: TGTGCCAGCAGCTTTGGTACTAGCGGTAACATTCAGTACTTC; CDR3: CASSFGTSGNIQYF
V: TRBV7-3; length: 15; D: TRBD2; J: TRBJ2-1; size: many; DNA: TGTGCCAGCAGCCTAATAGCGGGCCCTTACAATGAGCAGTTCTTC; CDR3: CASSLIAGPYNEQFF
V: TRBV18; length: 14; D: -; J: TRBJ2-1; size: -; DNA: TGTGCCAGCTCACCGAGGGACCTTGGGAATGAGCAGTTCTTC; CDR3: CASSPRDLGNEQFF
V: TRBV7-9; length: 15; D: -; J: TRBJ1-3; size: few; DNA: TGTGCCAGCAGCCCTGGGACACGAGCTGGAAACACCATATATTTT; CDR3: CASSPGTRAGNTIYF